This T cell receptor (beta chain) derives from a study of cytomegalovirus exposure and HLA in healthy donors (TCRdb year 2017). With regard to the full study: In an earlier analysis of under 600 of the donors, about 270 Gb of sequence data and 100 million or so unique TCR beta sequences from roughly 190 million T cells were reported. Around 300 gigabases of sequencing data and approximately 85 million unique TCR sequences were included in an early release covering roughly 600 HLA-typed donors. Of the roughly 400 genotyped donors, 80% to 90% were placed in the genetic ancestry cluster associated with self-reported Caucasian donors. The study aimed to test whether cataloging public T cell receptors could reveal signatures of past pathogen exposure. The study profiled the T cell repertoires of hundreds of subjects by immunosequencing and related them to cytomegalovirus serostatus. In addition to the first cohort of 500 to 850 subjects, a separate validation cohort of approximately 110 different subjects was used. To predict cytomegalovirus infection status, the study brought together high-throughput TCR immunosequencing, statistical association of individual TCRs with disease status, and machine learning. To study patterns of TCR occurrence, a later analysis re-analyzed previously published TCR beta repertoires from 550 to 800 donors and added high-resolution HLA genotyping. Rather than drawing on any new phenotypic data, the later analysis identified candidate immune exposures from TCR beta sequences and the way those sequences occurred across donors. An earlier analysis of around 580 of the donors used high-throughput TCR beta sequencing to judge whether each TCR beta V gene segment behaved as functional or pseudogenic. Donor age, sex, ethnicity and CMV serostatus were collected together with the repertoire data. In a later genetic analysis, genome-wide SNP genotypes for about 65% of the 666 donors were used, and that subset was treated as a discovery cohort. All discovery cohort repertoires had been generated on a single sequencing platform. Class I and class II HLA loci were covered by the typing at four-digit resolution. The number of typed donors differed by locus: roughly 620-630 for A, B, C, DRB1 and DQB1; some 500 for DQA1; some 610 for DPA1; and roughly 490 for DPB1. Several DR-DQ haplotypes were treated as single units for association and clustering because of strong linkage in the cohort. Across approximately 420 genotyped donors of the cohort, an average of about 200,000 unique TCR beta nucleotide sequences per donor were sequenced, and roughly 20% of those sequences were non-productive.

Study-level results and caveats: Because counts were too low, roughly 17 rarely observed V segments, including chromosome 9 orphons, were left out of the earlier analysis of 587 of the donors. According to the authors, the approach could potentially be generalized to other disease states and immunological phenotypes. Only TCR beta chains were sequenced in this cohort, and the absence of alpha or paired-chain data limited detectable features. The study listed 150 to 200 TCR beta chains as associated with cytomegalovirus. In a later genetic analysis, fewer N-insertions in productive TCRs were reported among donors in an Asian-associated ancestry cluster than the roughly 710-donor mean. Several of the top co-occurrence clusters appeared to be linked to parvovirus B19, influenza, CMV and Epstein-Barr virus, according to a later analysis. Immune exposure information for the cohort was limited to CMV serostatus. A further reported finding was that TCR beta sequences accurately predicted the HLA-A and HLA-B alleles for most subjects in the first cohort. In a later analysis, TCR association rates were found to vary across HLA loci, with the most associated TCRs seen for DRB1 alleles and the fewest for HLA-C alleles. Correlated functional status among segregating V segments might be attributable to linkage disequilibrium, but an unknown experimental factor could not be ruled out. The classifier was reported to diagnose cytomegalovirus status with high specificity and sensitivity in both the original and validation cohorts. A later analysis associated 17,000 or so TCR beta sequences with specific HLA alleles at a false discovery rate of 0.05. Across donors, most TCR sequences were observed very rarely, whereas some public TCRs were present in many individuals. The presence/absence analyses assumed that sequencing depth was roughly uniform across donors, and that assumption may not be true. Assigning TCR associations to individual alleles was difficult when HLA alleles, especially DR and DQ, strongly co-occurred. In vitro tests confirmed that a few of the cytomegalovirus-associated TCR beta chains recognize cytomegalovirus antigens. Most CMV-associated TCR beta chains appeared to be HLA-restricted in a later analysis, and the HLA associations seemed to be driven largely by CMV exposure. A later analysis found that HLA-associated TCR beta chains were more clonally expanded and had lower generation probabilities than equally common non-associated chains. An earlier analysis of approximately 590 of the donors showed that most TCR beta V segments appeared in productive rearrangements either about 87% or about 30% of the time, which broadly matched IMGT annotations. HLA typing was unavailable for some donors at each locus, so association tests used only the typed subset. V-gene and J-gene trimming of TCR beta chains was associated with a missense DCLRE1C variant in a later genetic analysis, and the association was replicated in an independent cohort. The sequencing pipeline was judged likely to have produced a cluster of highly shared sequence variants as a technical artifact.

Receptor amplification or capture employed the immunoSEQ multiplex PCR assay. The multiplex PCR relied on a mix of 60 forward primers for TCR Vbeta segments and 13 reverse primers for TCR Jbeta segments. A multiplex PCR assay on genomic DNA amplified the CDR3 region of rearranged TCR beta genes. The amplified TCR beta libraries were sequenced on the Illumina HiSeq System as 87-base-pair reads. Under the source paper's analysis protocol: A later analysis counted around 72 million unique TCR beta chains across the 666 repertoires, and some 11 million of these chains were shared by at least two donors. To remove PCR and sequencing errors, raw reads were error-corrected and collapsed into unique sequences using a nearest-neighbor algorithm that merged closely related sequences. V, D and J gene segments were assigned by aligning CDR3 sequences to IMGT reference sequences. For a sequence to be retained, a match of at least six nucleotides was required to both a V gene segment and a J gene segment. Rearrangements were called productive when the CDR3 lacked stop codons and stayed in frame with V and J; all others were non-productive. Following IMGT convention, CDR3 was defined as the stretch from the second conserved V-encoded cysteine up to the conserved J-encoded phenylalanine. In an earlier analysis of around 640 of the donors, sequences lacking an unambiguous match to a single V gene segment were excluded. In an earlier analysis of approximately 550 of the donors, V segments were called functional above 56.7% productive rearrangements and were called segregating when the between-donor standard deviation exceeded 5%. A statistical classification framework was built to diagnose cytomegalovirus status from the catalog of TCR beta chain sequences. V and J gene assignment, in a later analysis, came from comparing TCR nucleotide sequences with IMGT/GENE-DB human TR gene sequences. Using the TCRdist pipeline, a later analysis assigned CDR3 sequences along with most-parsimonious VDJ recombination scenarios. In a later analysis, every TCR beta chain was defined by the combination of its CDR3 amino acid sequence and its V-gene family, and reads without a unique V-gene family were dropped. To address suspected cross-contamination and a sequencing artifact, a later analysis removed over 500 highly shared, low-generation-probability nucleotide sequences. In a later analysis, a clonal expansion index was calculated for each public chain from normalized within-repertoire ranks of inferred template counts. In a later analysis, generation probabilities were computed using a VDJ recombination model fitted to out-of-frame rearrangements, and the results were checked against IGoR. In a later analysis, TCR-TCR, TCR-HLA and TCR-CMV co-occurrence was scored with hypergeometric tests, and a repertoire-size bias correction was applied to TCR pairs. False discovery rates were estimated in a later analysis by permuting HLA or CMV assignments 20 times. In a later analysis, co-occurring TCRs were grouped with DBSCAN, and TCRdist sequence similarity was added when clustering was performed within HLA-allele-positive subsets. For co-occurrence clustering, repertoires with fewer than 30,000 or more than 120,000 public chains were excluded, along with roughly 5 repertoires with anomalous nucleotide sharing. This immuneACCESS table, as held by TCRdb, lists in-frame sequences with V and J called but not all clones. Of the missing ones, under half trace to an unresolved V gene in checked studies; the others have no known cause. That table is the source of V, J and clone size, and D and trimming were worked out from the DNA. Across this sample there are 100,000 to 130,000 clones, with 77% seen only once. Together, the top ten hold roughly 3.9% of the sample.

This clone was found a few times. Its binding antigen is unknown. Base quality data are lacking; no much larger clone is found one base away. In total, roughly 710 healthy bone marrow donors made up the cohort. At the time of sampling, all cohort members were nominally healthy, though unrecorded immune exposures were likely present. The donor was CMV seronegative and was included in the group of about 400 seronegative cohort members. A peripheral blood sample was collected from each donor, and TCR beta sequencing was performed on peripheral blood mononuclear cells. The Qiagen DNeasy Blood Extraction Kit was used to extract genomic DNA from the blood cell samples. The sequenced sample was PBMCs. This sequence was found in a male donor in good health and CMV-seronegative.

The DNA sequence is TGTGCCAGCAGCCTAAGGGTGGGAGTCTACGAGCAGTACTTC. It translates to CASSLRVGVYEQYF. The chain links TRBV14 with TRBJ2-7; TRBD2 is possibly the D segment (5 matching bases). The trim is 4 bases for V and 3 bases for J, with a gap of 13 bases between the germline ends. The CDR3 has 14 amino acids, counting the end cysteine and phenylalanine. The only DNA kept is the CDR3, 42 bases in frame from the first base. The germline V gene gives CDR1 as SGHDN and CDR2 as FVKESK.